A single sample gave rise to the 8 T cell receptor beta chains below, sequenced in a study of blood T cells in healthy people across ages. Combining a sample-barcoded 5' primer with a J-beta primer mix, a second PCR ran for 7 to 11 cycles. One entry per CDR3 protein results from TCRdb running MiXCR on the 5' RACE reads. Here the sample spans 650,000 to 900,000 distinct CDR3 sequences, approximately 67% being singletons. Sequencing was done on a sample of blood. The origin of the receptors is a man aged 30-40 years in good health.

The table lists this clonotype with a few counts. This chain joins TRBV29-1 and TRBJ1-4, with D uncertain. V was cut by 5 bases and J by 3 bases, with 13 bases left in between. Germline V gene sequence: CDR1 SQVTM, CDR2 ANQGSEA. The CDR3 totals 14 residues. The chain's CDR3 is CSVCHSGANEKLFF. In DNA form, the CDR3 reads TGCAGCGTTTGCCACTCCGGGGCTAATGAAAAACTGTTTTTT.

This clonotype was found a few times. The chain employs TRBV12-3 or TRBV12-4 and TRBJ1-2; perhaps TRBD1 as D (6 bases). Between the trimmed V and J ends, which lost 7 bases and 0 bases, there was a span of 15 bases. There are 15 residues in the CDR3. The CDR3 region is CASNSRTATNYGYTF. The CDR3 region has the DNA TGTGCCAGCAACTCAAGGACAGCCACTAACTATGGCTACACCTTC.

CDR3 DNA: TGTGCCATCAGTGTGAGGACTACGAGAAATGAGCAGTTCTTC. It specifies CAISVRTTRNEQFF. The gene calls are TRBV10-3 and TRBJ2-1; D may be TRBD2 (6 bases). CDR3 length: 14 amino acids. CDR1 and CDR2 (germline): ENHRY, SYGVKD. The V and J ends lost 4 bases and 7 bases respectively, with 14 bases between them.

V is TRBV2 and J is TRBJ2-5, with D uncertain. CDR3 length equals 15 residues. V gave up 4 bases and J gave up 0 bases, with 12 bases separating them. CDR1 and CDR2 (germline): SNHLY, FYNNEI. The CDR3 is CASSGASENQETQYF. The CDR3, as DNA: TGTGCCAGCAGTGGAGCAAGCGAAAACCAAGAGACCCAGTACTTC.

The V and J genes are TRBV14 and TRBJ2-7; TRBD1 aligns across 8 bases. The length of the CDR3 is 14 residues. Germline V gene data show CDR1 as SGHDN and CDR2 as FVKESK. The V segment lost 4 bases and the J segment 2 bases; nucleotides outside the gene matches: 4. The CDR3 reads CASSRGQGPYEQYF. The CDR3 bases are TGTGCCAGCAGCCGCGGACAGGGCCCCTACGAGCAGTACTTC.

This sequence joins TRBV7-2 and TRBJ2-4; 7 bases align to TRBD2. Per the germline V gene, CDR1 is SGHTA and CDR2 is FQGNSA. This CDR3 is built from 16 residues. The trim removed 2 bases at V and 0 bases at J, leaving 4 bases unmatched. CDR3 DNA: TGTGCCAGCAGCTTACAAGCGGGGTTAGCCAAAAACATTCAGTACTTC. It translates to CASSLQAGLAKNIQYF. The full variable domain, its missing parts supplied by reference TRBV7-2 and TRBJ2-4, is GAGVSQSPSNKVTEKGKDVELRCDPISGHTALYWYRQSLGQGLEFLIYFQGNSAPDKSGLPSDRFSAERTGGSVSTLTIQRTQQEDSAVYLCASSLQAGLAKNIQYFGAGTRLSVL.

This clonotype was seen a handful of times. V gene TRBV6-1 combines with J gene TRBJ1-1; D is possibly TRBD1 (6 bases). This CDR3 has 13 residues. Germline V gene lookup returns CDR1 MNHNS and CDR2 SASEGT. V was clipped by 6 bases and J by 1 base, with 9 bases between them. The CDR3 DNA sequence: TGTGCCAGCAGGCCGGACAGGAACACTGAAGCTTTCTTT. Protein sequence: CASRPDRNTEAFF.

This clonotype was detected many times. This chain connects TRBV12-3 or TRBV12-4 to TRBJ1-2; D gene uncertain. The CDR3 extends over 13 amino acids. Trimming shortened V by 1 base and J by 1 base, and 4 bases separated the two germline ends. This CDR3 is CASSLGINYGYTF. The DNA of the CDR3 is TGTGCCAGCAGTTTAGGTATTAACTATGGCTACACCTTC.